The 32 T cell receptor beta chains in this list originate from one sample, sequenced in a study of control samples from healthy donors and cancer patients. Clones were sequenced by immunoSEQ multiplex PCR, and TCRdb holds only the in-frame ones, with some missing. The sample consists of 170,000 or so clones, around 91% of them appearing once. Sequencing input: blood. Receptors were obtained from a woman aged 50 to 65 in good health.

The chain links TRBV6-5 to TRBJ1-3; D remains unclear. The V gene's germline CDR1 is MNHEY and CDR2 SVGAGI. V lost 0 bases and J lost 4, with 7 bases in between. This CDR3 has 14 residues. The chain's CDR3 is CASSYSPRGNTIYF. CDR3 bases: TGTGCCAGCAGTTACTCTCCACGCGGAAACACCATATATTTT.

This clone was counted a single time. The genes are TRBV27 and TRBJ2-2; no definite D call. The CDR3 runs to 14 residues. V was clipped by 2 bases and J by 3 bases, with 7 bases between them. CDR1 and CDR2 (germline): MNHEY, SMNVEV (reference sequence). CDR3 DNA: TGTGCCAGCAGTTTAGGAAGGGACACCGGGGAGCTGTTTTTT. Amino acids: CASSLGRDTGELFF.

The chain joins TRBV4-3 to TRBJ2-1; no clear D gene. V was shortened by 0 bases and J by 0 bases, with 6 bases between the two germline ends. The CDR3 has 15 residues. Germline CDR1 reads LGHNA; CDR2 reads YSLEER. The DNA for the CDR3 is TGCGCCAGCAGCCAAGAAGCCGTCTCCTACAATGAGCAGTTCTTC. It translates to CASSQEAVSYNEQFF.

This rearrangement joins TRBV7-9 to TRBJ2-1; TRBD1 matches 8 bases. Germline V gene sequence: CDR1 SEHNR, CDR2 FQNEAQ (reference sequence). The length of the CDR3 is 15 residues. Trimming removed 4 bases from V and 8 bases from J; junction bases left unmatched: 10. CDR3 protein: CASSSIGQGTYEQFF. The CDR3 DNA sequence: TGTGCCAGCAGCTCCATAGGACAGGGAACATATGAGCAGTTCTTC.

The CDR3, as DNA: TGTGCCAGCAGCCAATTCTCTTCGGGCCGAACAACTGAAGCTTTCTTT. Protein: CASSQFSSGRTTEAFF. The V gene is TRBV3-1 (or the pseudogene TRBV3-2), the J gene TRBJ1-1; D remains unclear. V gave up 2 bases and J gave up 5 bases, with 18 bases separating them. This CDR3 spans 16 amino acids. Germline V gene sequence: CDR1 LGHDT, CDR2 YNNKEL (reference sequence).

This chain links TRBV9 with TRBJ2-7, with a possible D match to TRBD2 (6 bases). CDR3 length equals 13 residues. The germline CDR1 and CDR2 sequences are SGDLS and YYNGEE. V lost 4 bases and J lost 7, with 15 bases in between. The CDR3 DNA follows: TGTGCCAGCAGCAGGGGCGGGGTGGGTGAGCAGTACTTC. Protein product: CASSRGGVGEQYF.

This chain connects TRBV7-2 to TRBJ2-2; D might be TRBD2 (6 bases). CDR3 length: 14 residues. The V gene lost 1 base and the J gene lost 7 bases, with 10 bases spanning the gap. From germline, CDR1 is SGHTA and CDR2 FQGNSA. CDR3 DNA sequence: TGTGCCAGCAGCTTAGATGGCGGGAACGGGGAGCTGTTTTTT. Its protein product is CASSLDGGNGELFF.

The chain employs TRBV29-1 and TRBJ1-1; 7 nucleotides align to TRBD1. After removal of 6 bases from V and 0 bases from J, the junction contained 4 bases not matched to a gene. This CDR3 comprises 13 residues. Germline values: CDR1 SQVTM, CDR2 ANQGSEA. The CDR3 DNA follows: TGCAGCGTGGACAGGAAGCTGAACACTGAAGCTTTCTTT. Residues: CSVDRKLNTEAFF.

The chain carries TRBV28 and TRBJ1-5; weak D call: TRBD1 (5 bases). CDR1 and CDR2 from the germline V gene are MDHEN and SYDVKM. CDR3 length equals 17 residues. Trimming removed 5 bases at V and 2 bases at J, with 19 bases between. The CDR3 here is CASSHRPGGTGNQPQHF. CDR3 in DNA: TGTGCCAGCAGTCACCGACCGGGGGGAACGGGCAATCAGCCCCAGCATTTT.

V gene TRBV7-8 combines with J gene TRBJ2-1; D is undetermined. Germline CDR1 SGHVS, CDR2 FQNEAQ. The CDR3 runs to 14 residues. With 0 bases removed from V and 8 bases from J, the gap between germline ends came to 11 bases. The CDR3 protein is CASSLALRDYEQFF. The CDR3 DNA reads as TGTGCCAGCAGCTTAGCATTAAGGGATTATGAGCAGTTCTTC.

V and J are TRBV3-1 (or the pseudogene TRBV3-2) and TRBJ1-2; no reliable D call. The CDR3 runs 15 residues. Trimming took off 1 base at V and 0 bases at J, with 9 bases between the two ends. Germline CDR1 LGHDT, CDR2 YNNKEL (reference sequence). The CDR3 loop reads CASSQGAVANYGYTF. Written as DNA, the CDR3 is TGTGCCAGCAGCCAAGGGGCCGTAGCTAACTATGGCTACACCTTC.

The chain is built from TRBV28 and TRBJ2-1; 9 bases map to TRBD2. With V trimmed by 6 bases and J by 5 bases, 5 bases remained unmatched. This CDR3 contains 14 residues. Looked up from germline, CDR1 is MDHEN and CDR2 is SYDVKM. The CDR3 loop is CASRRREGDNEQFF. CDR3 nucleotide sequence: TGTGCCAGCAGGAGGCGGGAGGGAGACAATGAGCAGTTCTTC. The full variable domain, rest sourced from reference TRBV28 and TRBJ2-1, is DVKVTQSSRYLVKRTGEKVFLECVQDMDHENMFWYRQDPGLGLRLIYFSYDVKMKEKGDIPEGYSVSREKKERFSLILESASTNQTSMYLCASRRREGDNEQFFGPGTRLTVL.

Comments on this clone: Distinct nucleotide sequences in the sample also encode this CDR3. V usage is TRBV2 and J usage is TRBJ2-7; D might be TRBD2 (6 bases). The CDR3 length is 14 residues. The germline gives CDR1 SNHLY, CDR2 FYNNEI. The V gene lost 6 bases and the J gene lost 2 bases, with 14 bases spanning the gap. The chain's CDR3 is CASRVAEGPYEQYF. The CDR3 DNA reads as TGTGCCAGCAGAGTAGCGGAGGGGCCCTACGAGCAGTACTTC.

The chain recombines TRBV18 with TRBJ1-1; D is unclear. V was cut by 2 bases and J by 0 bases, with 10 bases left in between. Germline V gives CDR1 KGHSH, CDR2 LQKENI. The CDR3 has 15 residues. Here the CDR3 reads CASSPSVQMNTEAFF. CDR3 sequence (DNA): TGTGCCAGCTCACCATCGGTCCAGATGAACACTGAAGCTTTCTTT.

The gene calls are TRBV24-1 and TRBJ2-5; TRBD2 aligns across 9 bases. Trimming cost V 1 base and J 2 bases; bases outside gene matches: 13. The CDR3 length is 19 residues. The V gene's germline CDR1 is KGHDR and CDR2 SFDVKD. The CDR3 sequence: CATSDFGSAGGPYQETQYF. The CDR3, as DNA: TGTGCCACCAGTGATTTTGGATCGGCGGGAGGGCCCTATCAAGAGACCCAGTACTTC.

The CDR3 DNA follows: TGCGCCAGCAGGGTTAATCTGGACACTGAAGCTTTCTTT. Translated: CASRVNLDTEAFF. J is TRBJ1-1 and V is TRBV5-1; the D is unclear. The V end lost 5 bases, the J end lost 3 bases, and 11 bases lay between the germline ends. The CDR3 is made up of 13 amino acids. Germline CDR1 is SGHRS and CDR2 is YFSETQ. Combining the CDR3 with reference TRBV5-1 and TRBJ1-1 gives the whole variable domain KAGVTQTPRYLIKTRGQQVTLSCSPISGHRSVSWYQQTPGQGLQFLFEYFSETQRNKGNFPGRFSGRQFSNSRSEMNVSTLELGDSALYLCASRVNLDTEAFFGQGTRLTVV.

The rearrangement joins TRBV7-9 to TRBJ2-7; a possible D gene is TRBD2 (6 bases). V shed 3 bases and J shed 2 bases, with 11 bases lying between them. Germline assignment: CDR1 SEHNR and CDR2 FQNEAQ (reference sequence). CDR3 length: 14 amino acids. As DNA, the CDR3 is TGTGCCAGCAGCTTCGGAGGGCCCACCTACGAGCAGTACTTC. Residues: CASSFGGPTYEQYF.

The chain uses TRBV10-3 and TRBJ2-1, with D unclear. Germline V gene sequence: CDR1 ENHRY, CDR2 SYGVKD. Trimming took off 5 bases at V and 4 bases at J, with 9 bases between the two ends. The CDR3 loop spans 13 amino acids. CDR3 protein: CAISPRSYNEQFF. The CDR3 DNA sequence: TGTGCCATCAGTCCAAGGAGTTACAATGAGCAGTTCTTC.

The rearrangement links TRBV28 to TRBJ2-1; 7 nucleotides line up with TRBD2. This CDR3 is built from 16 residues. The V and J ends lost 4 bases and 5 bases, in that order; junction bases with no gene match: 11. CDR1 and CDR2 (germline): MDHEN, SYDVKM. CDR3 nucleotides: TGTGCCAGCAGTTCTTCCCGGACTAGGCCCAACAATGAGCAGTTCTTC. As protein: CASSSSRTRPNNEQFF.

J is TRBJ1-1 and V is TRBV27; D possibly corresponds to TRBD1 (6 bases). CDR1 is MNHEY and CDR2 is SMNVEV in the germline V gene (reference sequence). The CDR3 has 12 residues. Trimming took off 3 bases at V and 6 bases at J, with 8 bases between the two ends. The CDR3 spells CASSFRGSEAFF. The CDR3 nucleotides are TGTGCCAGCAGTTTCAGGGGCTCTGAAGCTTTCTTT.

V and J are TRBV7-2 and TRBJ1-1; the match to TRBD1 covers 8 bases. The germline gives CDR1 SGHTA, CDR2 FQGNSA. The J segment lost 6 bases and the V segment lost 5 bases, leaving 5 bases of the junction unmatched. This CDR3 spans 13 amino acids. CDR3 residues: CASSLDRGAEAFF. The CDR3 nucleotides are TGTGCCAGCAGCCTTGACAGGGGCGCTGAAGCTTTCTTT.

Here the CDR3 reads CASSPTFYGYTF. The CDR3 nucleotides read TGTGCCAGCAGTCCGACGTTCTATGGCTACACCTTC. The chain links TRBV28 to TRBJ1-2; unclear D gene. V was trimmed by 5 bases and J by 4 bases, leaving 8 bases between them. Looked up from germline, CDR1 is MDHEN and CDR2 is SYDVKM. The CDR3 is 12 amino acids.

This chain links TRBV4-1 with TRBJ2-1; D is possibly TRBD1 (6 bases). Germline CDR1 MGHRA, CDR2 YSYEKL. V lost 4 bases and J 7 bases, leaving 14 bases between the germline ends. The CDR3 is 14 residues long. CDR3 bases: TGCGCCAGCAGCCTTGGCCAGGGGTTTAATGAGCAGTTCTTC. Translated, it gives CASSLGQGFNEQFF.

V usage is TRBV2 and J usage is TRBJ1-5; D remains unclear. The V and J ends lost 7 bases and 6 bases respectively, with 19 bases between them. The CDR3 sequence is 15 residues long. Germline CDR1 is SNHLY and CDR2 is FYNNEI. CDR3 DNA sequence: TGTGCCAGCAATCCCAATCCGGGGTGGAGTCAGCCCCAGCATTTT. This translates into CASNPNPGWSQPQHF.

This clone was seen a few times. V is TRBV7-2 and J is TRBJ2-1; no clear D gene. This CDR3 has 17 amino acids. The V gene's germline CDR1 is SGHTA and CDR2 FQGNSA. V lost 1 base to trimming and J lost 1 base, with 14 bases between them. The DNA for the CDR3 is TGTGCCAGCAGCTTAGGTGGGGAAGTTGCGTCCTACAATGAGCAGTTCTTC. Translating it yields CASSLGGEVASYNEQFF.

The chain recombines TRBV19 with TRBJ1-5; D is possibly TRBD1 (5 bases). The ends were cut back, 4 bases at V and 8 bases at J, with 15 bases in the middle. The CDR3 has 14 amino acids. Germline V gene sequence: CDR1 LNHDA, CDR2 SQIVND (reference sequence). As DNA, the CDR3 is TGTGCCAGTAGTAGGGGCCAGTGGATTGAGCCCCAGCATTTT. Protein product: CASSRGQWIEPQHF. Full variable domain (outside the CDR3, taken from reference TRBV19 and TRBJ1-5): DGGITQSPKYLFRKEGQNVTLSCEQNLNHDAMYWYRQDPGQGLRLIYYSQIVNDFQKGDIAEGYSVSREKKESFPLTVTSAQKNPTAFYLCASSRGQWIEPQHFGDGTRLSIL.

V is TRBV24-1 and J is TRBJ2-3; TRBD2 agrees at 11 bases. V dropped 1 base and J dropped 4; count of bases not matched to a gene: 3. The germline V gene has CDR1 KGHDR and CDR2 SFDVKD. CDR3 length: 16 amino acids. CDR3 nucleotide sequence: TGTGCCACCAGTGATTTTACTAGCGGGAGTTCAGATACGCAGTATTTT. Protein: CATSDFTSGSSDTQYF.

The rearrangement links TRBV5-6 to TRBJ1-4; no clear D. The V gene's germline CDR1 is SGHDT and CDR2 YYEEEE. The V and J ends lost 4 bases and 1 base respectively, with 11 bases between them. The CDR3 totals 15 residues. CDR3 sequence (DNA): TGTGCCAGCAGCAACTTGGGTCGAACTAATGAAAAACTGTTTTTT. Its translation is CASSNLGRTNEKLFF.

The chain carries TRBV5-4 and TRBJ2-1; D not resolved. Trimming removed 0 bases at V and 5 bases at J, with 6 bases between. The CDR3 consists of 13 residues. The germline gives CDR1 SGHNT, CDR2 YYREEE (reference sequence). The CDR3 loop is CASSLGIDNEQFF. The CDR3 DNA is TGTGCCAGCAGCTTGGGAATCGACAATGAGCAGTTCTTC.

The V call is TRBV10-3, the J call TRBJ1-2; D is ambiguous. V was cut by 3 bases and J by 7 bases, with 9 bases left in between. CDR3 size: 12 residues. Germline values: CDR1 ENHRY, CDR2 SYGVKD. CDR3 in amino acids: CAISESAFGYTF. DNA of the CDR3: TGTGCCATCAGTGAATCTGCGTTTGGCTACACCTTC.

The CDR3 DNA reads as TGCCGCCCGGGTGGCACTGAAGCTTTCTTT. This gives the protein CRPGGTEAFF. The V gene is TRBV20-1, the J gene TRBJ1-1; no firm D call. CDR1 and CDR2 from the germline V gene are DFQATT and SNEGSKA (reference sequence). The CDR3 runs 10 residues.

The chain uses TRBV6-2 or TRBV6-3 and TRBJ1-2; D is perhaps TRBD1 (6 bases). Trimming pared 5 bases from V and 7 bases from J, leaving 17 bases between. The germline gives CDR1 MNHEY, CDR2 SVGEGT. There are 14 residues in the CDR3. CDR3 DNA sequence: TGTGCCAGCAGTCTAGACACGGGGGGCCGTGGCTACACCTTC. It translates to CASSLDTGGRGYTF.